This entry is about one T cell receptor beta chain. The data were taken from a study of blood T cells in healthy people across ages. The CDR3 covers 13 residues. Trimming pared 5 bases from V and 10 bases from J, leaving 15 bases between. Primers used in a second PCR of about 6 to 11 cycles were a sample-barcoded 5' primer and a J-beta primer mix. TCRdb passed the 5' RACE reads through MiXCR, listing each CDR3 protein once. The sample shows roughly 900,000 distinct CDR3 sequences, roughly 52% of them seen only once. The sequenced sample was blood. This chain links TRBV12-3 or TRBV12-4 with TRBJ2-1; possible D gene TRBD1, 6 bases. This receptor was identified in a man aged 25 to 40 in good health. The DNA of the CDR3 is TGTGCCAGCAGTCGCCAACAGGGAAACGAGCAGTTCTTC. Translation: CASSRQQGNEQFF.